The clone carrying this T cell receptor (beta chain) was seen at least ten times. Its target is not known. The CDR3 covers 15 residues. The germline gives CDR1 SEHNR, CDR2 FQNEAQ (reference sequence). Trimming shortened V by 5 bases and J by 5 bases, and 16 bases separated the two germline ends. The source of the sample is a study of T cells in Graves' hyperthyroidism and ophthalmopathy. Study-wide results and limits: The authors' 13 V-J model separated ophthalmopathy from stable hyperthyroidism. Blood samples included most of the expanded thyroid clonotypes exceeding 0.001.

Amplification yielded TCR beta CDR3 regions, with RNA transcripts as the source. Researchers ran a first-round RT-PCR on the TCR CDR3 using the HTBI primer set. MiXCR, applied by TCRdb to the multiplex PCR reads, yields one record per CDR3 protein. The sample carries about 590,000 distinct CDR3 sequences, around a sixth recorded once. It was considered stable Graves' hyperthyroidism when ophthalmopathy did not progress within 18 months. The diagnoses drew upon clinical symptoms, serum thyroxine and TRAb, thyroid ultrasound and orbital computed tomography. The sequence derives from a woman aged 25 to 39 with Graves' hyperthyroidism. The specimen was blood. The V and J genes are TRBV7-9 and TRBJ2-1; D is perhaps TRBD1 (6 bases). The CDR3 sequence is CASSHIRTAHNEQFF. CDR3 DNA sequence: TGTGCCAGCAGCCATATAAGGACAGCCCACAATGAGCAGTTCTTC.